Each of the 2 T cell receptor beta chains below was sequenced from the same sample in a study of OX40 agonist ivuxolimab in advanced cancers. Some clones are missing from TCRdb's copy, which holds only in-frame ones; the method was immunoSEQ multiplex PCR. Of roughly 100,000 clones in the sample, 90% were seen once. The source was CD4+ or CD8+ T cells sorted from blood, collected in a trial of the OX40 agonist ivuxolimab. The receptors were gathered from an adult with an advanced solid tumor such as melanoma, head and neck, liver or kidney cancer.

This clone has only a few counts. The chain uses TRBV7-2 and TRBJ1-5; 9 bases agree with TRBD1. This CDR3 contains 15 residues. The germline V gene encodes CDR1 SGHTA and CDR2 FQGNSA. The junction had 7 bases not matched to a gene; V was cut back by 5 bases and J by 5 bases. The CDR3: CASSAGTGYYQPQHF. In DNA form, the CDR3 reads TGTGCCAGCAGCGCCGGGACAGGGTATTATCAGCCCCAGCATTTT. Full variable domain (missing parts from reference TRBV7-2 and TRBJ1-5): GAGVSQSPSNKVTEKGKDVELRCDPISGHTALYWYRQSLGQGLEFLIYFQGNSAPDKSGLPSDRFSAERTGGSVSTLTIQRTQQEDSAVYLCASSAGTGYYQPQHFGDGTRLSIL.

This chain connects TRBV28 to TRBJ1-2, with TRBD1 matching 8 bases. Germline V CDR1 and CDR2: MDHEN, SYDVKM. J was trimmed by 3 bases and V by 8 bases; bases with no gene match: 2. This CDR3 has 12 amino acids. This CDR3 reads CASGQGYYGYTF. The CDR3 nucleotides are TGTGCCAGCGGACAGGGATACTATGGCTACACCTTC.